The clone carrying this TCR beta chain has just a few counts. The target antigen is unknown. The V end was cut by 2 bases, the J end by 4 bases, with 18 bases between. From germline, CDR1 is SGHRS and CDR2 YFSETQ. CDR3 size: 16 residues. Incorporated into the TCR beta cDNA libraries were unique molecular identifiers, which served to reduce PCR and sequencing biases. Each CDR3 protein is one row after TCRdb ran MiXCR on the PCR reads. The table records around 500,000 distinct CDR3 sequences, approximately 34% of them present only once. The data were taken from a study of post-analysis software for immune sequencing data. General study results and limits: Controls had lower frequencies than patients of a few TRBV segments, which included TRBV5-6, TRBV5-1 and TRBV20-1. Patients with multiple sclerosis recorded significantly lower normalized Chao1 diversity than controls, the study found.

The chain is built from TRBV5-1 and TRBJ2-5; possibly TRBD1 or TRBD2 for D (5 bases each). Material for sequencing was blood. This receptor was obtained from a girl younger than 18 with multiple sclerosis. CDR3 in DNA: TGCGCCAGCAGCTTCTCTAGGGACCCCCCGGGAGAGACCCAGTACTTC. Its protein product is CASSFSRDPPGETQYF. Together with reference TRBV5-1 and TRBJ2-5, the CDR3 gives the full variable domain: KAGVTQTPRYLIKTRGQQVTLSCSPISGHRSVSWYQQTPGQGLQFLFEYFSETQRNKGNFPGRFSGRQFSNSRSEMNVSTLELGDSALYLCASSFSRDPPGETQYFGPGTRLLVL.